This T cell receptor (beta chain) appears in the sequencing data of a study of T cells in Graves' hyperthyroidism and ophthalmopathy. Using RNA transcripts as the source, TCR beta CDR3 regions were amplified. HTBI primers were the set used in a first-round RT-PCR of the TCR CDR3. TCRdb analysed the multiplex PCR reads with MiXCR anew, one entry per CDR3 protein. The table has about 130,000 distinct CDR3 sequences, around 20% seen once; the top ten hold around two thirds. A sample of blood taken at first hyperthyroidism diagnosis preceded any ophthalmopathy symptoms. Many counts were recorded for this clonotype. The specimen sequenced was blood. The source is a woman aged 50 to 65 with Graves' hyperthyroidism that later progressed to Graves' ophthalmopathy.

The CDR3 nucleotides read TGTGCCAGCAGCTCGTCTGGCGGCGGGAGGTTAAACAATGAGCAGTTCTTC. The encoded protein is CASSSSGGGRLNNEQFF. This chain links TRBV7-8 with TRBJ2-1; 8 nucleotides agree with TRBD2. CDR1 is SGHVS, CDR2 FQNEAQ, per germline. Unmatched junction bases numbered 13, after V lost 4 bases and J lost 5 bases. This CDR3 is 17 amino acids long.